This is a list of T cell receptor beta chains from one sample in a study of cytomegalovirus exposure and HLA in healthy donors. Libraries were prepared by immunoSEQ multiplex PCR; TCRdb keeps only in-frame clonotypes and omits some of them. The data hold roughly 65,000 clones, with over 75% observed a single time. Sequenced: PBMCs. These TCRs come from a woman in her 30s in good health and CMV-seronegative. The CDR3 runs from the conserved cysteine through the conserved F or W. A D gene is named only where the DNA matches it firmly. Some rows mark clone size as missing; the rest say once, few, many or name a class of expanded clone.

J | V | D | size | DNA | CDR3
TRBJ2-1 | TRBV29-1 | TRBD2 | . | TGCAGCGCGCGCGCGGGGGGCTCCTACAATGAGCAGTTCTTC | CSARAGGSYNEQFF
TRBJ1-2 | TRBV19 | TRBD1 | . | TGTGCCAGTAGTGTGGACAGGTTCTATGGCTACACCTTC | CASSVDRFYGYTF
TRBJ1-2 | TRBV5-4 | . | . | TGTGCCAGCAGCGACGAACTCGGGTTTAACTATGGCTACACCTTC | CASSDELGFNYGYTF
TRBJ2-5 | TRBV30 | TRBD2 | . | TGTGCCTGGAGTACCCAACCCTCTAGCGGATCGTACCAAGAGACCCAGTACTTC | CAWSTQPSSGSYQETQYF
TRBJ2-7 | TRBV30 | TRBD1 | once | TGTGCCTGGGGAACAGGGGGCCAATACGAGCAGTACTTC | CAWGTGGQYEQYF
TRBJ1-2 | TRBV7-9 | TRBD1 | once | TGTGCCAGCAGCGCCATGCCGGGACAGGGGTCTGGCTACACCTTC | CASSAMPGQGSGYTF
TRBJ1-2 | TRBV20-1 | . | . | TGCAGTGCTAGGGACAGCTATGGCTACACCTTC | CSARDSYGYTF
TRBJ2-3 | TRBV12-5 | TRBD2 | . | TGTGCTAGTGGTTCGACTAGCGGAGAATCAAATACGCAGTATTTT | CASGSTSGESNTQYF
TRBJ1-1 | TRBV13 | . | . | TGTGCCAGCAGCATGGGGACGCGGGGCACTGAAGCTTTCTTT | CASSMGTRGTEAFF
TRBJ2-5 | TRBV5-1 | . | few | TGCGCCAGCAGCTTGTTACAGCCGTACCAAGAGACCCAGTACTTC | CASSLLQPYQETQYF
TRBJ2-1 | TRBV11-3 | TRBD1 | once | TGTGCCAGCAGCCTCTACAGGGGGCATGAGCAGTTCTTC | CASSLYRGHEQFF
TRBJ2-7 | TRBV7-9 | . | . | TGTGCCAGCAGCACCTCCCCTCTGAGCTCCTACGAGCAGTACTTC | CASSTSPLSSYEQYF
TRBJ2-7 | TRBV5-6 | TRBD1 | once | TGTGCCAGCAGCTTGTCCCCGGGACAGGGCTACGAGCAGTACTTC | CASSLSPGQGYEQYF
TRBJ2-7 | TRBV10-1 | . | . | TGCGCCAGCAGCCCCGGGACTGCGCTTAACGAGCAGTACTTC | CASSPGTALNEQYF
TRBJ1-2 | TRBV5-1 | . | once | TGCGCCAGCAGCTTGCGGACAGCTAACTATGGCTACACCTTC | CASSLRTANYGYTF
TRBJ1-2 | TRBV29-1 | . | . | TGCAGCGCCGGGCCGGGACAACCATATGGCTACACCTTC | CSAGPGQPYGYTF
TRBJ1-5 | TRBV27 | . | . | TGTGCCAGCCGAACGACAGGATCATATCAGCCCCAGCATTTT | CASRTTGSYQPQHF
TRBJ2-3 | TRBV10-3 | . | . | TGTGCCATCAGTGATGTCCGCGGTCGGGGGAACGCTAGCACAGATACGCAGTATTTT | CAISDVRGRGNASTDTQYF
TRBJ1-1 | TRBV9 | TRBD1 | . | TGTGCCAGCAGCGAGGAGGGGGCCAATGAAGCTTTCTTT | CASSEEGANEAFF
TRBJ2-7 | TRBV30 | . | few | TGTGCCTGGAGTGTACTTCCCGACAGAGCCTACGAGCAGTACTTC | CAWSVLPDRAYEQYF
TRBJ2-5 | TRBV15 | . | . | TGTGCCACCAGCGGGACTGTGGGGGTCGGGGAGACCCAGTACTTC | CATSGTVGVGETQYF
TRBJ2-7 | TRBV30 | TRBD1 | . | TGTGCCTGGGCCCCCGGGACAGGGTACGAGCAGTACTTC | CAWAPGTGYEQYF
TRBJ2-7 | TRBV2 | TRBD2 | . | TGTGCCAGCATGGGCGGGAGCTCCTACGAGCAGTACTTC | CASMGGSSYEQYF
TRBJ2-7 | TRBV29-1 | . | . | TGCAGCGCCGAAACCGGGGTAACCTACGAGCAGTACTTC | CSAETGVTYEQYF
TRBJ2-1 | TRBV7-2 | TRBD1 | . | TGTGCCAGCAGCTCCGGACAGGGGATTTACAATGAGCAGTTCTTC | CASSSGQGIYNEQFF
TRBJ2-1 | TRBV5-1 | . | few | TGCGCCAGCAGCGACGGGAGACATAAGATCTACAATGAGCAGTTCTTC | CASSDGRHKIYNEQFF
TRBJ1-1 | TRBV6-5 | . | . | TGTGCCAGCAGTATACAGGCTACGAACACTGAAGCTTTCTTT | CASSIQATNTEAFF
TRBJ2-7 | TRBV29-1 | . | once | TGCAGCGTTGAAGATCCCACTGTCTCCTACGAGCAGTACTTC | CSVEDPTVSYEQYF
TRBJ2-1 | TRBV29-1 | . | . | TGCAGCGTCCCACCGGCACTGACAGCCCCTGGCAATGAGCAGTTCTTC | CSVPPALTAPGNEQFF
TRBJ2-7 | TRBV5-8 | TRBD1 | . | TGTGCCAGCAGCGCGGACAGGGTTGTGCAGTACTTC | CASSADRVVQYF
TRBJ1-2 | TRBV7-9 | . | . | TGTGCCAGCAGCTCAGACTGGGTCTATGGCTACACCTTC | CASSSDWVYGYTF
TRBJ1-2 | TRBV10-2 | . | . | TGCGCCAGCTCTGAGGCTAACTATGGCTACACCTTC | CASSEANYGYTF
TRBJ2-7 | TRBV4-3 | TRBD2 | . | TGCGCCAGCAGCCAAGATCGGGAGGGCGAGCAGTACTTC | CASSQDREGEQYF
TRBJ1-1 | TRBV6-5 | . | . | TGTGCCAGCAGGGTCTGGGGGGACACTGAAGCTTTCTTT | CASRVWGDTEAFF
TRBJ2-3 | TRBV29-1 | . | . | TGCAGCATGACAGCCACCCACACAGATACGCAGTATTTT | CSMTATHTDTQYF
TRBJ1-1 | TRBV5-1 | . | . | TGCGCCAGCAGCGGAGGACAGATGAACACTGAAGCTTTCTTT | CASSGGQMNTEAFF
TRBJ2-7 | TRBV6-4 | . | . | TGTGCCAGCAGTTCTCAGGGGCCCTACGAGCAGTACTTC | CASSSQGPYEQYF
TRBJ2-3 | TRBV29-1 | TRBD2 | . | TGCAGCGGAACGGGACTAGCGGGACTACCGCTCGGCACAGATACGCAGTATTTT | CSGTGLAGLPLGTDTQYF
TRBJ2-5 | TRBV5-6 | . | . | TGTGCCAGCAGCTTGGACATTATCCAAGAGACCCAGTACTTC | CASSLDIIQETQYF
TRBJ2-3 | TRBV9 | TRBD2 | . | TGTGCCAGCAGCGCTAGCGGGAGTTTGGCAGATACGCAGTATTTT | CASSASGSLADTQYF
TRBJ1-1 | TRBV7-9 | . | . | TGTGCCAGCAGCTTACAGGGGCGCTCTGAAGCTTTCTTT | CASSLQGRSEAFF
TRBJ1-1 | TRBV13 | TRBD1 | . | TGTGCCAGCAGTCAAGCCCGGACAGGGTACACTGAAGCTTTCTTT | CASSQARTGYTEAFF
TRBJ2-1 | TRBV2 | TRBD2 | . | TGTGCCAGCAGTGGTCCGAGACTAGCGGGAGTAGGGGACAATGAGCAGTTCTTC | CASSGPRLAGVGDNEQFF
TRBJ2-7 | TRBV14 | TRBD2 | . | TGTGCCAGCCAAAGTTGGGCGGGAGCCGAGCAGTACTTC | CASQSWAGAEQYF
TRBJ1-1 | TRBV6-5 | . | once | TGTGCCTCTCTCCAAAGGGGGTGGCACGACACTGAAGCTTTCTTT | CASLQRGWHDTEAFF